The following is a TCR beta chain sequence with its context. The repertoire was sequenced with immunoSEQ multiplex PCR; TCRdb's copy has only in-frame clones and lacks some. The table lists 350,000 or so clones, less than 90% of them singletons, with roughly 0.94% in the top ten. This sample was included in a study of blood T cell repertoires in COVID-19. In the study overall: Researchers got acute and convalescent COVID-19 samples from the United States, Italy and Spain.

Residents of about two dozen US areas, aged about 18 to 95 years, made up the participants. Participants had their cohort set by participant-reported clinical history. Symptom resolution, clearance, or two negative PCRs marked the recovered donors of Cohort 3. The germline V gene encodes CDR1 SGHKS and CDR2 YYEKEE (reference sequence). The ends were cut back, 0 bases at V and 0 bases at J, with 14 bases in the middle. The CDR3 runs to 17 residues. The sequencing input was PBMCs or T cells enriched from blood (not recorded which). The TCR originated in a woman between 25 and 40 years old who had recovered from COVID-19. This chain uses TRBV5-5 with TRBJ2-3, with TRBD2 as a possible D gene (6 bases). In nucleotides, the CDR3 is TGTGCCAGCAGCTTGGGCGGGACCCTACATAGCACAGATACGCAGTATTTT. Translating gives CASSLGGTLHSTDTQYF.